The sequence of this T cell receptor beta chain was determined in a study of early stage breast cancer tumors. Study-level findings and limits: Unsorted bulk genomic DNA sequencing lacked pairing and functional marker data.

The assay was immunoSEQ multiplex PCR, and TCRdb's table has in-frame clones only and misses some. The sample includes 45,000 to 60,000 clones, 75% to 95% of them seen just once. This clone was counted a single time. No antigen is known for it. The TCR originated in a person aged 65 to 85 with breast cancer. Material for sequencing was blood.

The CDR3 loop is CALTQWGRANYGYTF. For the CDR3, the DNA is TGTGCCTTGACGCAATGGGGGAGGGCTAACTATGGCTACACCTTC. The chain recombines TRBV30 with TRBJ1-2, with D possibly TRBD1 on 5 matching bases. V was clipped by 7 bases and J by 0 bases, with 18 bases between them. Germline assignment: CDR1 GTSNPN and CDR2 SVGIG (reference sequence). The CDR3 contains 15 residues.